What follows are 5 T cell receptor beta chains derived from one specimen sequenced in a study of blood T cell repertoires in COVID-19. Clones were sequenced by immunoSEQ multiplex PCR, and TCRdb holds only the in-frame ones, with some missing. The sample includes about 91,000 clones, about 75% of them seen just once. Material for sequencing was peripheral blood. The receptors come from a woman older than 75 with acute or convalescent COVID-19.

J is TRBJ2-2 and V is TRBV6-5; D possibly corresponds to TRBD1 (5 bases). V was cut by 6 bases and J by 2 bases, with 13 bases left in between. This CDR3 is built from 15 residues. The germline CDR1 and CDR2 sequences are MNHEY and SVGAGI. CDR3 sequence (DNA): TGTGCCAGCAGCTCAGGGTGGGGAAACACCGGGGAGCTGTTTTTT. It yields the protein CASSSGWGNTGELFF.

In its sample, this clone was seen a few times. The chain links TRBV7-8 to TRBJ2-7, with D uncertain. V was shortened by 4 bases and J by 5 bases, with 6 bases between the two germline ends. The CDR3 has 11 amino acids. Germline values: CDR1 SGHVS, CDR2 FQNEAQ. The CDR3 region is CASSSYNEQYF. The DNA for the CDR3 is TGTGCCAGCAGCTCCTATAACGAGCAGTACTTC.

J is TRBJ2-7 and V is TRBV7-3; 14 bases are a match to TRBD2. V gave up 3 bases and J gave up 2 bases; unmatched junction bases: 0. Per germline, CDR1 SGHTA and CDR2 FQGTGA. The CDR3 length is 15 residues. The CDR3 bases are TGTGCCAGCAGCTTGACTAGCGGGGGGGCCTACGAGCAGTACTTC. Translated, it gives CASSLTSGGAYEQYF.

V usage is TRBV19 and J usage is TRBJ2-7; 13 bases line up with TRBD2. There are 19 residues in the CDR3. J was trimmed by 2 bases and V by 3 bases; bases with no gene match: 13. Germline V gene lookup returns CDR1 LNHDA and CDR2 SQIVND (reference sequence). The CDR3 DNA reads TGTGCCAGTAGTATTGCGAGGACTAGCGGGAGTTGGGAGCCCTACGAGCAGTACTTC. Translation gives CASSIARTSGSWEPYEQYF.

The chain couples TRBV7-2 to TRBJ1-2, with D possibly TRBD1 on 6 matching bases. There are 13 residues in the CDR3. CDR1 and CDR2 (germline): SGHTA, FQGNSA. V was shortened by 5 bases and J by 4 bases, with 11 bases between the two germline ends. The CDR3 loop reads CASSRGGAYGYTF. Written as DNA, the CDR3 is TGTGCCAGCAGCCGGGGGGGGGCCTATGGCTACACCTTC.